The rows below give T cell receptor beta chains drawn from one sample of a study of PD-1 blockade in mismatch repair-deficient tumors. Produced via immunoSEQ multiplex PCR; TCRdb's table is partial and in-frame only. The repertoire holds some 84,000 clones, over 70% seen once, with roughly 2.7% in the top ten. This sample comprised peripheral blood, obtained 12 weeks after starting pembrolizumab. The receptors shown here come from an adult with mismatch repair-deficient cancer. Both conserved end residues are part of each CDR3. The D gene is left open where the match is weak. Clone sizes are given selectively: once, few, many, or a class where the clone is expanded.

D: NA
J: TRBJ1-4
V: TRBV30
size: few
DNA: TGTGCCTGGAGTGCAGGGGCAACTAATGAAAAACTGTTTTTT
CDR3: CAWSAGATNEKLFF

D: TRBD2
J: TRBJ2-5
V: TRBV11-2
size: NA
DNA: TGTGCCAGCAGCGTAGGGACTAGCGGGAGTTGGGAGACCCAGTACTTC
CDR3: CASSVGTSGSWETQYF

D: TRBD1
J: TRBJ1-1
V: TRBV19
size: few
DNA: TGTGCCAGTAGGACAGGGCCTGAAGCTTTCTTT
CDR3: CASRTGPEAFF

D: NA
J: TRBJ1-5
V: TRBV10-3
size: NA
DNA: TGTGCCATCAGTGAGGTTCATAATCAGCCCCAGCATTTT
CDR3: CAISEVHNQPQHF

D: TRBD2
J: TRBJ2-1
V: TRBV9
size: NA
DNA: TGTGCCAGCAGCCTTCCGGCTAGCGGGAGGACAAATGAGCAGTTCTTC
CDR3: CASSLPASGRTNEQFF

D: NA
J: TRBJ1-1
V: TRBV19
size: once
DNA: TGTGCCAGTAGTAAACGTAGTGTATCCGGAGCTTTCTTT
CDR3: CASSKRSVSGAFF

D: TRBD1
J: TRBJ1-2
V: TRBV11-2
size: few
DNA: TGTGCCAGCAGCTTCCTCGACAGGGATGGCTACACCTTC
CDR3: CASSFLDRDGYTF

D: NA
J: TRBJ2-2
V: TRBV2
size: NA
DNA: TGTGCCAGCAGTAGGGACACCACCGGGGAGCTGTTTTTT
CDR3: CASSRDTTGELFF

D: NA
J: TRBJ1-1
V: TRBV4-1
size: NA
DNA: TGCGCCAGCGGGTGGACACTAAACACTGAAGCTTTCTTT
CDR3: CASGWTLNTEAFF

D: NA
J: TRBJ2-5
V: TRBV6-6
size: NA
DNA: TGTGCCAGCAGTCCAGGGGTAGAGACCCAGTACTTC
CDR3: CASSPGVETQYF

D: NA
J: TRBJ1-4
V: TRBV4-1
size: once
DNA: TGCGCCAGCAGCCAAGATGGTAGGGGACCTAATGAAAAACTGTTTTTT
CDR3: CASSQDGRGPNEKLFF

D: NA
J: TRBJ1-2
V: TRBV18
size: NA
DNA: TGTGCCAGCTCACCAGGGGGGCCACCTATTAACTATGGCTACACCTTC
CDR3: CASSPGGPPINYGYTF

D: TRBD2
J: TRBJ2-3
V: TRBV5-1
size: NA
DNA: TGCGCCAGCAGCTTGGGGGACTACCCCACCTATACGCAGTATTTT
CDR3: CASSLGDYPTYTQYF

D: TRBD1
J: TRBJ2-5
V: TRBV7-2
size: NA
DNA: TGTGCCAGCAGCTCCGTAGGACAGGGAAGTCCTCAGGAGACCCAGTACTTC
CDR3: CASSSVGQGSPQETQYF

D: NA
J: TRBJ2-1
V: TRBV9
size: NA
DNA: TGTGCCAGCAGCGGGGGGGCGGACCCCTCCTACAATGAGCAGTTCTTC
CDR3: CASSGGADPSYNEQFF

D: NA
J: TRBJ2-7
V: TRBV5-1
size: NA
DNA: TGCGCCAGCAGCGGGCAAGGGGGGATCCAATCCTACGAGCAGTACTTC
CDR3: CASSGQGGIQSYEQYF

D: NA
J: TRBJ1-2
V: TRBV10-2
size: once
DNA: TGCGCCAGCAGTGATCGAGCCGGGGCTCGGTATGGCTACACCTTC
CDR3: CASSDRAGARYGYTF

D: TRBD2
J: TRBJ2-2
V: TRBV13
size: NA
DNA: TGTGCCAGCAGCTTTTCTGCGGGAGGTCCAGGGGGGGAGCTGTTTTTT
CDR3: CASSFSAGGPGGELFF

D: NA
J: TRBJ1-2
V: TRBV29-1
size: NA
DNA: TGCAGCGGTCCAGGGGATTTCGGTGGCTACACCTTC
CDR3: CSGPGDFGGYTF

D: NA
J: TRBJ2-3
V: TRBV9
size: NA
DNA: TGTGCCAGCAGCGTAGCTGGGGTCGATACGCAGTATTTT
CDR3: CASSVAGVDTQYF

D: NA
J: TRBJ1-2
V: TRBV7-3
size: NA
DNA: TGTGCCAGCAGCAATGGGACGGCCCTCGGCTATGGCTACACCTTC
CDR3: CASSNGTALGYGYTF

D: TRBD1
J: TRBJ1-1
V: TRBV28
size: NA
DNA: TGTGCCAGCAGTTCCGGGACAGAGAACACTGAAGCTTTCTTT
CDR3: CASSSGTENTEAFF

D: NA
J: TRBJ2-1
V: TRBV4-2
size: NA
DNA: TGTGCCAGCAGCCAAGATCAAACTAGTTTTGAGCAGTTCTTC
CDR3: CASSQDQTSFEQFF

D: NA
J: TRBJ2-4
V: TRBV5-1
size: NA
DNA: TGCGCCAGCAGCTCGGACGTACGGGTAAAAAACATTCAGTACTTC
CDR3: CASSSDVRVKNIQYF

D: NA
J: TRBJ2-2
V: TRBV5-1
size: NA
DNA: TGCGCCAGCAGCCTTAGCGGAGTCCCCGCCGGGGAGCTGTTTTTT
CDR3: CASSLSGVPAGELFF

D: NA
J: TRBJ1-1
V: TRBV28
size: once
DNA: TGTGCCAGCACCTCGTGGGGGGCGCAAAAAGGGGCTTTCTTT
CDR3: CASTSWGAQKGAFF

D: TRBD2
J: TRBJ2-5
V: TRBV11-2
size: NA
DNA: TGTGCCAGCAGCCCCTGGACTAGGGGAGAGACCCAGTACTTC
CDR3: CASSPWTRGETQYF

D: NA
J: TRBJ1-5
V: TRBV5-4
size: NA
DNA: TGTGCCAGCAGCCCCGACCCCAGGAATCAGCCCCAGCATTTT
CDR3: CASSPDPRNQPQHF

D: TRBD1
J: TRBJ2-3
V: TRBV29-1
size: NA
DNA: TGCAGCGTTGAAGATCTGAAGACAGGGGGCACAGATACGCAGTATTTT
CDR3: CSVEDLKTGGTDTQYF

D: NA
J: TRBJ2-6
V: TRBV7-3
size: NA
DNA: TGTGCCAGCAGCTTAGGCAGATCTGGGGCCAACGTCCTGACTTTC
CDR3: CASSLGRSGANVLTF

D: NA
J: TRBJ2-1
V: TRBV2
size: NA
DNA: TGTGCCTCCCGGCGCTATGAGCAGTTCTTC
CDR3: CASRRYEQFF

D: NA
J: TRBJ2-7
V: TRBV6-5
size: NA
DNA: TGTGCCAGCAGTTACGGAGCAGGGTATTACGAGCAGTACTTC
CDR3: CASSYGAGYYEQYF

D: NA
J: TRBJ2-1
V: TRBV19
size: NA
DNA: TGTGCCAGTAGTATAGCTCCCGGGGTAGTAAACAAATTCTACAATGAGCAGTTCTTC
CDR3: CASSIAPGVVNKFYNEQFF

D: TRBD2
J: TRBJ2-3
V: TRBV14
size: NA
DNA: TGTGCCAGCAGCCGAAGACTAGCGGGACGAGATACGCAGTATTTT
CDR3: CASSRRLAGRDTQYF

D: TRBD1
J: TRBJ1-2
V: TRBV6-1
size: NA
DNA: TGTGCCAGCAGCCCCGGACAGGACGGCTACACCTTC
CDR3: CASSPGQDGYTF

D: TRBD2
J: TRBJ2-1
V: TRBV27
size: once
DNA: TGTGCCAGCAGTTTACGGACTAGCGGGAGGAACTCCTACAATGAGCAGTTCTTC
CDR3: CASSLRTSGRNSYNEQFF

D: NA
J: TRBJ1-2
V: TRBV5-6
size: NA
DNA: TGTGCCAGCAGCTTCGGAAACGCCGCTAACTATGGCTACACCTTC
CDR3: CASSFGNAANYGYTF

D: NA
J: TRBJ2-3
V: TRBV5-6
size: NA
DNA: TGTGCCAGCAGCTTGCTCAGACTCACAGATACGCAGTATTTT
CDR3: CASSLLRLTDTQYF

D: TRBD1
J: TRBJ1-4
V: TRBV5-4
size: NA
DNA: TGTGCCAGCAGCTACGAACAGGGGACCAATGAAAAACTGTTTTTT
CDR3: CASSYEQGTNEKLFF

D: TRBD2
J: TRBJ2-1
V: TRBV11-3
size: once
DNA: TGTGCCAGCAGCTTAGGGAGGGGACTAGCGGGAGGATTATGGAATGAGCAGTTCTTC
CDR3: CASSLGRGLAGGLWNEQFF

D: NA
J: TRBJ2-1
V: TRBV21-1
size: NA
DNA: TGTGCCAGCAGCAAAGTCGGGACAGGGGGCAATGAGCAGTTCTTC
CDR3: CASSKVGTGGNEQFF

D: TRBD2
J: TRBJ2-7
V: TRBV7-9
size: NA
DNA: TGTGCCAGCAGCAGAGGGGGAGCGGGAGGATATACGTTCGAGCAGTACTTC
CDR3: CASSRGGAGGYTFEQYF

D: TRBD2
J: TRBJ2-1
V: TRBV9
size: NA
DNA: TGTGCCAGCAGCGTAGACGTCGGGAGGGGTAATGAGCAGTTCTTC
CDR3: CASSVDVGRGNEQFF

D: NA
J: TRBJ2-2
V: TRBV9
size: NA
DNA: TGTGCCAGCAGCGTAGTAAGCGGGAACACCGGGGAGCTGTTTTTT
CDR3: CASSVVSGNTGELFF

D: TRBD1
J: TRBJ1-2
V: TRBV2
size: NA
DNA: TGTGCCAGCGGTGGGGGTAGGGGGCGAAGCTATGGCTACACCTTC
CDR3: CASGGGRGRSYGYTF

D: TRBD1
J: TRBJ2-7
V: TRBV7-2
size: NA
DNA: TGTGCCAGCAGTCTGCCGGGACAGGCTGCCTACGAGCAGTACTTC
CDR3: CASSLPGQAAYEQYF

D: TRBD2
J: TRBJ2-1
V: TRBV15
size: NA
DNA: TGTGCCACCTCTCCAAGGACTAGCGGGAGAAGATCCTACAATGAGCAGTTCTTC
CDR3: CATSPRTSGRRSYNEQFF

D: NA
J: TRBJ2-1
V: TRBV10-3
size: NA
DNA: TGTGCCATCAGTGATTCCGGCAGATACAATGAGCAGTTCTTC
CDR3: CAISDSGRYNEQFF

D: NA
J: TRBJ1-4
V: TRBV9
size: NA
DNA: TGTGCCAGCAGTGTTACAAACGTGGGGAGTGGGCCTGGGGAAAAACTGTTTTTT
CDR3: CASSVTNVGSGPGEKLFF